Below are 12 T cell receptor beta chains sequenced from a single sample in a study of radiotherapy plus CTLA-4 blockade in lung cancer. Measured with immunoSEQ multiplex PCR; TCRdb has only the in-frame clones, and not every one. The table includes 90,000 or so clones, roughly 80% detected once. Sequencing was performed on peripheral blood, taken from a patient treated with radiotherapy plus ipilimumab. Receptors originate from a human donor with non-small cell lung cancer who had stable disease on radiotherapy plus ipilimumab.

V usage is TRBV11-2 and J usage is TRBJ2-7; 8 bases map to TRBD2. V dropped 5 bases and J dropped 4; count of bases not matched to a gene: 10. Looked up from germline, CDR1 is SGHAT and CDR2 is FQNNGV. The CDR3 loop spans 15 amino acids. The CDR3 nucleotides are TGTGCCAGCAGCCCAGGGACTAGGGTAATTTACGAGCAGTACTTC. This gives the protein CASSPGTRVIYEQYF.

This sequence joins TRBV7-8 and TRBJ1-6, with D tentatively TRBD1 (6 bases). Germline V gene data show CDR1 as SGHVS and CDR2 as FQNEAQ. The CDR3 runs to 18 residues. The V end was cut by 0 bases, the J end by 1 base, with 13 bases between. CDR3 in DNA: TGTGCCAGCAGCTTAGCGAGTAGGGGGAGTTCCTATAATTCACCCCTCCACTTT. Its protein is CASSLASRGSSYNSPLHF. The full variable domain, rest sourced from reference TRBV7-8 and TRBJ1-6, is GAGVSQSPRYKVAKRGQDVALRCDPISGHVSLFWYQQALGQGPEFLTYFQNEAQLDKSGLPSDRFFAERPEGSVSTLKIQRTQQEDSAVYLCASSLASRGSSYNSPLHFGNGTRLTVT.

The rearrangement uses TRBV10-2 and TRBJ1-6; 7 bases fit TRBD1. This CDR3 comprises 15 residues. Trimming took 7 bases from V and 6 from J; bases not matched to a gene: 9. CDR1 and CDR2 (germline): WSHSY, SAAADI. The CDR3 protein is CASKPRDRVNSPLHF. CDR3 DNA sequence: TGCGCCAGCAAACCCCGGGACAGAGTTAATTCACCCCTCCACTTT.

This rearrangement joins TRBV28 to TRBJ2-7; maybe TRBD1 (5 bases). This CDR3 contains 12 residues. Germline loops: CDR1 MDHEN, CDR2 SYDVKM. V lost 6 bases, J lost 3 bases, and 9 bases lay in between. In DNA, the CDR3 is TGTGCCAGCAGGGTAACAGGCTACGAGCAGTACTTC. The encoded protein is CASRVTGYEQYF.

The table lists this clone with a few counts. V usage is TRBV28 and J usage is TRBJ2-7, with D uncertain. Deletions cut 6 bases from V and 6 bases from J, with 12 bases between. From germline, CDR1 is MDHEN and CDR2 SYDVKM. CDR3 length: 12 residues. The CDR3 loop reads CASSKVGSEQYF. Here the CDR3 DNA reads TGTGCCAGCAGCAAAGTCGGTTCCGAGCAGTACTTC.

CDR3 DNA sequence: TGCGCCAGCAGTGAGTCGGGCGAGGGAGATACGCAGTATTTT. Residues: CASSESGEGDTQYF. The chain recombines TRBV10-1 with TRBJ2-3, with D tentatively TRBD2 (5 bases). Per the germline V gene, CDR1 is WNHNN and CDR2 is SYGVQD (reference sequence). Trimming pared 0 bases from V and 5 bases from J, leaving 9 bases between. The CDR3 loop spans 14 amino acids.

The chain uses TRBV11-2 and TRBJ1-4; D is perhaps TRBD1 (5 bases). This CDR3 contains 15 residues. Germline V gene sequence: CDR1 SGHAT, CDR2 FQNNGV. Trimming removed 4 bases from V and 0 bases from J, with 9 bases in between. The CDR3 loop is CASSSQGATNEKLFF. CDR3 in DNA: TGTGCCAGCAGCTCCCAGGGAGCAACTAATGAAAAACTGTTTTTT.

The table lists this clone with a count of one. J is TRBJ2-7 and V is TRBV2, with TRBD1 matching 10 bases. With 7 bases clipped from V and 5 bases from J, the junction kept 11 bases outside the gene matches. CDR3 size: 15 residues. Germline lookup yields CDR1 SNHLY and CDR2 FYNNEI. The CDR3 here is CASNVRQGARNEQYF. As DNA, the CDR3 is TGTGCCAGCAATGTGAGACAGGGGGCGCGAAACGAGCAGTACTTC. Full variable domain (rest looked up from reference TRBV2 and TRBJ2-7): EPEVTQTPSHQVTQMGQEVILRCVPISNHLYFYWYRQILGQKVEFLVSFYNNEISEKSEIFDDQFSVERPDGSNFTLKIRSTKLEDSAMYFCASNVRQGARNEQYFGPGTRLTVT.

The chain couples TRBV7-6 to TRBJ1-1; possible D gene TRBD1, 5 bases. The CDR3 totals 16 residues. V was clipped by 0 bases and J by 2 bases, with 13 bases between them. Germline CDR1 is SGHVS and CDR2 is FNYEAQ. The CDR3 bases are TGTGCCAGCAGCTTAGCCCCCGCGGGACCTAACACTGAAGCTTTCTTT. Protein: CASSLAPAGPNTEAFF.

The chain has TRBV28 and TRBJ2-7; possibly TRBD2 for D (6 bases). V lost 8 bases and J 0 bases, leaving 11 bases between the germline ends. This CDR3 contains 13 residues. Germline values: CDR1 MDHEN, CDR2 SYDVKM. The CDR3 here is CASGRGSSYEQYF. The CDR3 nucleotides are TGTGCCAGCGGGCGGGGTAGCTCCTACGAGCAGTACTTC.

The gene calls are TRBV6-1 and TRBJ1-6; D remains ambiguous. The V end lost 7 bases, the J end lost 8 bases, and 12 bases lay between the germline ends. Per germline, CDR1 MNHNS and CDR2 SASEGT. The CDR3 covers 13 residues. CDR3 region: CASTPTRDSPLHF. DNA of the CDR3: TGTGCCAGCACCCCAACGAGGGATTCACCCCTCCACTTT.

This chain connects TRBV5-1 to TRBJ2-5; possibly TRBD1 or TRBD2 for D (5 bases each). There are 15 residues in the CDR3. Per the germline V gene, CDR1 is SGHRS and CDR2 is YFSETQ. V was cut by 4 bases and J by 6 bases, with 19 bases left in between. The CDR3 bases are TGCGCCAGCAGCCCGGGTGGGACGACCATACAGACCCAGTACTTC. Translating gives CASSPGGTTIQTQYF. Looking up the rest from reference TRBV5-1 and TRBJ2-5 gives the full variable domain: KAGVTQTPRYLIKTRGQQVTLSCSPISGHRSVSWYQQTPGQGLQFLFEYFSETQRNKGNFPGRFSGRQFSNSRSEMNVSTLELGDSALYLCASSPGGTTIQTQYFGPGTRLLVL.